The sample holds a few counts of the clone carrying this T cell receptor (beta chain). The data derive from a study of T cell changes during pregnancy in multiple sclerosis. This CDR3 comprises 16 residues. Germline V gene sequence: CDR1 SEHNR, CDR2 FQNEAQ (reference sequence). The ends were cut back, 5 bases at V and 5 bases at J, with 21 bases in the middle. Method: immunoSEQ multiplex PCR; TCRdb's copy keeps in-frame clones and lacks some. Among roughly 93,000 clones listed, around 93% were seen once. The sequence was obtained from a female donor with multiple sclerosis, enrolled in a pregnancy study. The chain combines TRBV7-9 with TRBJ1-2; a weak D match, TRBD1 (5 bases). The sequencing used peripheral blood, collected before pregnancy. CDR3 amino acids: CASSPGRGQTSYGYTF. The CDR3 bases are TGTGCCAGCAGCCCCGGGAGGGGCCAAACCTCTTATGGCTACACCTTC.